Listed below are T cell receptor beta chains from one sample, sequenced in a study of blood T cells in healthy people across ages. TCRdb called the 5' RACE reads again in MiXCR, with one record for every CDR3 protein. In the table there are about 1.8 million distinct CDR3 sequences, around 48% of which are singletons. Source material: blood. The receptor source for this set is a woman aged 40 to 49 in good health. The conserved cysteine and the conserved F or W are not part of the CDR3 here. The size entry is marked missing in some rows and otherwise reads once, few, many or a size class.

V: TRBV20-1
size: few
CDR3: SARDARGRGHEQY

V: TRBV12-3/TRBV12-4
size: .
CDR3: ASSLAGTTNEQF

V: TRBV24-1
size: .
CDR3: ATSRSGQGTDTQY

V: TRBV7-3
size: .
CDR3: ASSPRGQGTSTDTQY

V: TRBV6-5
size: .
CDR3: ASSYYAAWGYT

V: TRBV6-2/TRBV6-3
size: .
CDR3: ASRTRAAPSGYEQY

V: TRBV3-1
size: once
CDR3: ASSQGGGWDKNIQY

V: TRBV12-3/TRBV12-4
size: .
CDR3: ASSTWTGRHSTDTQY

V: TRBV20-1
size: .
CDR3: SAREFRGGAETQY

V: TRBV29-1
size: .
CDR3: SVEISGGSYNEQY

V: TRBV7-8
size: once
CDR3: ASSRSLGTPGETQY

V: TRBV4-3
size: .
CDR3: ASSQATGPDGYGYT

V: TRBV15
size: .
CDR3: ATSRGGRLRELF

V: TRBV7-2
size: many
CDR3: ASSLAWGYEQY

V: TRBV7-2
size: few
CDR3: ASSQNLASSSYEQY

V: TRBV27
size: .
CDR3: ASSFPGTSGSGQY

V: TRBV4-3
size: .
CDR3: ASSQDIPDTDTQY

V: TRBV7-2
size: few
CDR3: ASSLVGAGVANEQF

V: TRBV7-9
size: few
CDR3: ASSAVRAPYNEQF

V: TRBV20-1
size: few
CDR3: SARDGQGEY

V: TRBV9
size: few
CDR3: ASSVDSADTQY

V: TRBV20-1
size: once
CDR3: SARWINYGYT

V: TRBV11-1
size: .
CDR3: ASSFGDRGLITDTQY

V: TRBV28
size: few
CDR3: ASSAQNYEQY

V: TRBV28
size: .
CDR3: ASSLPAGPNYGYT

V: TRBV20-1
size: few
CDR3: SAKSGTTTNEQF

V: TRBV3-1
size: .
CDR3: ASRERGGQNEQF

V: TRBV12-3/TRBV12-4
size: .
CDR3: ASSFVIYEQY

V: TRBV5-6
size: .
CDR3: ASSLIGTGGQGEKLF

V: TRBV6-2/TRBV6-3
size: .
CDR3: ASSAGPPPSYEQY

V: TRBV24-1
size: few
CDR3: ATSDLQGGSDNEQF

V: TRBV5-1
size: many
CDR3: ASSLGDRAKNIQY

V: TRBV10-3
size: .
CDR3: AVSRFGQGNYGYT

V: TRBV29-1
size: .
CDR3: GVSDRVGGGYT

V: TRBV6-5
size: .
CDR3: ASSIREKSPLH

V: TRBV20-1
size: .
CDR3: SAREGGSFYNEQF

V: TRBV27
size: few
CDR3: ASSLSSGIANYGYT

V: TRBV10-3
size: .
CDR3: AISDVGSGGPYSSTDTQY

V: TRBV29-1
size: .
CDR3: SVPISGGGTDTQY

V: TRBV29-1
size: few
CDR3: SVKELQGGYGYT

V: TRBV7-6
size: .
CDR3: ASSFEGTTWYQETQY

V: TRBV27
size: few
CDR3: ASSLSRSGGATDTQY

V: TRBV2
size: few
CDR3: ASSPRRGRAAYNEQF

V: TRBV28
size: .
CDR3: ASSLGRNDNEQF

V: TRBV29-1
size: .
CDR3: SVSQPNEQF